These 12 T cell receptor beta chains were sequenced from one sample in a study of T-cell memory formation after mild COVID-19. TCRdb independently ran MiXCR on the 5' RACE reads; one entry per CDR3 protein. Counted here are approximately 44,000 distinct CDR3 sequences, 7.3% occurring once; the ten biggest clones make up roughly 1.4%. The sample comprised PBMCs or a T cell subset sorted from them (not recorded which). The receptors come from a man in his late teens or twenties who had mild COVID-19 (a few samples of this study predate the infection). Cell type and time point are not known.

The chain carries TRBV12-3 or TRBV12-4 and TRBJ1-2; D gene uncertain. The CDR3 has 13 residues. Trimming shortened V by 2 bases and J by 3 bases, and 7 bases separated the two germline ends. CDR3 region: CASSLFGDYGYTF. Written as DNA, the CDR3 is TGTGCCAGCAGTTTATTTGGCGACTATGGCTACACCTTC.

This clonotype was detected ten times or more. The V gene is TRBV12-3 or TRBV12-4, the J gene TRBJ2-1; the match to TRBD1 covers 11 bases. CDR3 length: 18 residues. V lost 5 bases, J lost 0 bases, and 9 bases stayed unmatched. The CDR3 DNA sequence: TGTGCCAGCAGTCCGAACAGTGGGACAGGGGGCTCCTACAATGAGCAGTTCTTC. Translating it yields CASSPNSGTGGSYNEQFF.

Turning to this clonotype: It may be a read error: a sequence one base away is much more abundant. The chain links TRBV7-2 to TRBJ2-3, with TRBD2 identical over 11 bases. CDR1 SGHTA and CDR2 FQGNSA come from the germline V gene. The CDR3 contains 14 residues. CDR3 amino acids: CASSFSGGADAQYF. The CDR3 region has the DNA TGTGCCAGCAGCTTTAGCGGGGGGGCAGATGCGCAGTATTTT.

The V gene is TRBV9, the J gene TRBJ2-5; D is undetermined. V lost 0 bases and J lost 1, with 4 bases in between. The CDR3 length is 13 residues. Germline V lookup: CDR1 SGDLS, CDR2 YYNGEE. The CDR3 coding sequence is TGTGCCAGCAGCGTAGCCAGCCAAGAGACCCAGTACTTC. Protein product: CASSVASQETQYF. The whole variable domain, filled in from reference TRBV9 and TRBJ2-5, reads DSGVTQTPKHLITATGQRVTLRCSPRSGDLSVYWYQQSLDQGLQFLIQYYNGEERAKGNILERFSAQQFPDLHSELNLSSLELGDSALYFCASSVASQETQYFGPGTRLLVL.

This clonotype appeared many times. The chain uses TRBV5-5 and TRBJ2-3; possibly TRBD1 for D (5 bases). Trimming shortened V by 4 bases and J by 3 bases, and 9 bases separated the two germline ends. CDR3 length: 13 amino acids. Germline V gives CDR1 SGHKS, CDR2 YYEKEE (reference sequence). The CDR3 DNA reads TGTGCCAGCAGCGGCCAGGGTACAGATACGCAGTATTTT. As protein: CASSGQGTDTQYF.

The chain employs TRBV24-1 and TRBJ1-1, with TRBD1 matching 8 bases. Losses at the gene ends were 9 bases for V and 3 bases for J; bases not matched to a gene: 14. The length of the CDR3 is 16 residues. Per germline, CDR1 KGHDR and CDR2 SFDVKD. DNA for the CDR3: TGTGCCACCCGAGCAAACAAACAGGGGGTCGACACTGAAGCTTTCTTT. Translated, it gives CATRANKQGVDTEAFF.

The table lists this clonotype with a few counts. The V call is TRBV20-1, the J call TRBJ2-3; 7 bases map to TRBD1. Germline trimming cut 6 bases from V and 2 bases from J; bases unmatched to any gene: 11. Germline CDR1 is DFQATT and CDR2 is SNEGSKA (reference sequence). CDR3 length equals 15 residues. DNA for the CDR3: TGCAGTGCCCGAACTGCCGGGACAGCCACAGATACGCAGTATTTT. Translated, it gives CSARTAGTATDTQYF.

This chain uses TRBV12-5 with TRBJ1-6; D call uncertain. V lost 1 base, J lost 9 bases, and 7 bases lay in between. CDR1 and CDR2 (germline): LGHNT, FRNRAP. The CDR3 is 13 residues long. The CDR3 here is CASGLEGGSPLHF. DNA for the CDR3: TGTGCTAGTGGTTTGGAGGGTGGTTCACCCCTCCACTTT.

This clonotype was detected only a few times. The chain employs TRBV5-4 and TRBJ2-7; TRBD1 agrees at 7 bases. Germline V lookup: CDR1 SGHNT, CDR2 YYREEE (reference sequence). The junction had 6 bases not matched to a gene; V was cut back by 1 base and J by 2 bases. The CDR3 length is 15 residues. CDR3 sequence reads: CASSLSGTVTYEQYF. DNA for the CDR3: TGTGCCAGCAGCTTGAGTGGGACAGTCACCTACGAGCAGTACTTC.

V and J are TRBV4-3 and TRBJ1-6; the D is unclear. The CDR3 extends over 13 amino acids. V dropped 0 bases and J dropped 11 bases, with 8 bases sitting between them. Germline V gene sequence: CDR1 LGHNA, CDR2 YSLEER. CDR3 amino acids: CASSQEPGTPLHF. The DNA of the CDR3 is TGCGCCAGCAGCCAAGAGCCGGGGACACCCCTCCACTTT.

This clonotype was counted at least ten times. V usage is TRBV9 and J usage is TRBJ2-1; no firm D call. Germline CDR1 and CDR2: SGDLS and YYNGEE. The CDR3 is 12 amino acids. Trimming stripped 4 bases from V and 12 bases from J, with 14 bases between. The CDR3 DNA is TGTGCCAGCAGCCCAGGTGGGTCCGCGCAGTTCTTC. Translating it yields CASSPGGSAQFF.

V usage is TRBV4-2 and J usage is TRBJ1-6; 12 bases match TRBD1. Germline values: CDR1 LGHNA, CDR2 YNFKEQ. This CDR3 region has 15 residues. Trimming removed 6 bases from V and 8 bases from J; junction bases left unmatched: 5. The DNA for the CDR3 is TGTGCCAGCAGTCCGGGACAGGGGGCTTATTCACCCCTCCACTTT. Amino acid sequence: CASSPGQGAYSPLHF.